The entry below describes one T cell receptor (beta chain). Its target is unknown. The assay used deep level. The repertoire was sequenced with immunoSEQ multiplex PCR; TCRdb's copy has only in-frame clones and lacks some. The sample holds a few million clones; 93% are singletons and the top ten take around 1.8%. This entry is derived from a study of shared clonotypes between healthy human individuals. Study-wide context: For every donor, three CD4 naive, three CD4 memory, two CD8 naive and one CD8 memory plates were used. Findings and limits, study-wide: Estimated richness values were generally larger in naive subsets than in memory subsets.

This CDR3 region has 15 residues. V lost 1 base, J lost 6 bases, and 12 bases lay in between. CDR1 is SGHTA and CDR2 is FQGNSA in the germline V gene. CD45RO-negative cells were positively selected for CCR7, leaving out terminally differentiated effector memory CD45RA+ cells. Healthy adults negative for HIV, lacking recent acute infections or vaccinations, served as donors. The specimen sequenced was naive CD8+ T cells from PBMCs. This sequence joins TRBV7-2 and TRBJ2-2; tentative D call: TRBD1 (5 bases). The receptor's source is a man aged 18 to 30 in good health. Some clones in this sample may be carry-over from other donors' samples. The CDR3 DNA reads as TGTGCCAGCAGCTTAGTACAGGAAAGCGCCGGGGAGCTGTTTTTT. This translates into CASSLVQESAGELFF.